This entry lists 26 T cell receptor beta chains sequenced from one sample in a study of blood T cell repertoires in COVID-19. TCRdb's table, derived via immunoSEQ multiplex PCR, lists solely in-frame clones and lacks some. Among roughly 260,000 clones listed, around 93% were seen once. Sequenced sample: PBMCs or T cells enriched from blood (not recorded which). All receptors come from a human donor in a cohort exposed to, infected with or recovered from COVID-19 (not recorded which). The donor label of this sample is uncertain.

The DNA of the CDR3 is TGTGCCAGCAGTCCCTCTAAGCTAGCGGGGGTCGGAGAGACCCAGTACTTC. Protein: CASSPSKLAGVGETQYF. The rearrangement joins TRBV28 to TRBJ2-5, with TRBD2 identical over 10 bases. The trim removed 5 bases at V and 4 bases at J, leaving 13 bases unmatched. The germline CDR1 and CDR2 sequences are MDHEN and SYDVKM. This CDR3 contains 17 residues. The variable domain in full, with the rest retrieved from reference TRBV28 and TRBJ2-5, is DVKVTQSSRYLVKRTGEKVFLECVQDMDHENMFWYRQDPGLGLRLIYFSYDVKMKEKGDIPEGYSVSREKKERFSLILESASTNQTSMYLCASSPSKLAGVGETQYFGPGTRLLVL.

This clone was seen once. The genes are TRBV6-4 and TRBJ1-1; TRBD1 might be the D (6 bases). Deletions cut 6 bases from V and 4 bases from J, with 6 bases between. CDR3 length: 11 residues. The germline V gene has CDR1 MRHNA and CDR2 SNTAGT. CDR3 sequence reads: CASRQGTEAFF. CDR3 coding DNA: TGTGCCAGCAGACAGGGCACTGAAGCTTTCTTT.

Here the CDR3 reads CAISLTSGASTDTQYF. The CDR3, as DNA: TGTGCCATCAGCCTAACTAGCGGGGCTAGCACAGATACGCAGTATTTT. The chain uses TRBV10-3 and TRBJ2-3; TRBD2 matches at 10 bases. The CDR3 contains 16 residues. V dropped 6 bases and J dropped 0; count of bases not matched to a gene: 6. Looked up from germline, CDR1 is ENHRY and CDR2 is SYGVKD.

The genes are TRBV3-1 (or the pseudogene TRBV3-2) and TRBJ1-6; D is unresolved. Germline V gives CDR1 LGHDT, CDR2 YNNKEL (reference sequence). Trimming removed 2 bases from V and 7 bases from J, with 9 bases in between. The length of the CDR3 is 14 residues. The CDR3 DNA is TGTGCCAGCAGCCAATTCCTGAGGAATTCACCCCTCCACTTT. Protein product: CASSQFLRNSPLHF.

The gene calls are TRBV6-4 and TRBJ2-3; 9 nucleotides match TRBD2. V was pared by 1 base and J by 3 bases, with 14 bases of the junction left unmatched. CDR1 is MRHNA and CDR2 is SNTAGT in the germline V gene. This CDR3 comprises 19 residues. CDR3 residues: CASSDCRLERGDATDTQYF. DNA for the CDR3: TGTGCCAGCAGTGACTGTAGACTTGAGCGGGGGGACGCGACAGATACGCAGTATTTT.

The V call is TRBV12-3 or TRBV12-4, the J call TRBJ2-1; D possibly corresponds to TRBD1 (5 bases). V lost 7 bases, J lost 11 bases, and 18 bases lay in between. The CDR3 is 13 amino acids. The CDR3 nucleotides read TGTGCCAGCACCACAATTGGGGCCGTGCAGCAGTTCTTC. Its protein product is CASTTIGAVQQFF.

The V and J genes are TRBV3-1 (or the pseudogene TRBV3-2) and TRBJ2-5; 9 nucleotides align to TRBD2. The CDR3 spans 13 residues. J was trimmed by 5 bases and V by 6 bases; bases with no gene match: 4. CDR1 and CDR2 from the germline V gene are LGHDT and YNNKEL (reference sequence). As DNA, the CDR3 is TGTGCCAGCAGGTACAGCGGGGGGGAGACCCAGTACTTC. Amino acids: CASRYSGGETQYF.

The chain carries TRBV24-1 and TRBJ1-1; tentatively, D is TRBD1 (5 bases). Germline CDR1 and CDR2: KGHDR and SFDVKD. The CDR3 loop spans 12 amino acids. The V gene lost 10 bases and the J gene lost 5 bases, with 13 bases spanning the gap. CDR3 protein: CATSWGETEAFF. DNA for the CDR3: TGTGCCACTTCTTGGGGGGAAACTGAAGCTTTCTTT.

The chain employs TRBV21-1 and TRBJ2-7; the listed D gene, TRBD2, was not tested against the DNA. TRBV21-1 is a documented pseudogene. The CDR3 is 15 amino acids. CDR3 bases: TGTGCCAGCAGCAACCGCGGGGGCGGGACCTACGAGCAGTACTTC. Protein product: CASSNRGGGTYEQYF.

The rearrangement joins TRBV7-9 to TRBJ1-2; TRBD1 matches at 8 bases. The V gene's germline CDR1 is SEHNR and CDR2 FQNEAQ (reference sequence). J lost 8 bases, V lost 1 base, and 3 bases had no gene match. CDR3 length: 13 residues. The CDR3 DNA follows: TGTGCCAGCAGCTTAGGACAGGGGAGCGGCTACACCTTC. It codes for CASSLGQGSGYTF.

The V gene is TRBV19, the J gene TRBJ1-6; 12 bases match TRBD1. There are 15 residues in the CDR3. The germline V gene has CDR1 LNHDA and CDR2 SQIVND (reference sequence). The V gene end was trimmed by 3 bases and the J gene end by 9 bases; junction bases not matched to a gene: 3. The CDR3 DNA follows: TGTGCCAGTAGTATGCGGGACAGGGGGCTTTCACCCCTCCACTTT. This encodes CASSMRDRGLSPLHF.

The chain has TRBV29-1 and TRBJ2-2, with D possibly matching TRBD2 (6 bases). V lost 5 bases to trimming and J lost 2 bases, with 12 bases between them. The CDR3 totals 14 residues. From germline, CDR1 is SQVTM and CDR2 ANQGSEA. CDR3 nucleotide sequence: TGCAGCGTTCAGGCGGGGCCTAACACCGGGGAGCTGTTTTTT. Translating it yields CSVQAGPNTGELFF.

V and J are TRBV19 and TRBJ1-2, with TRBD1 as a possible D gene (5 bases). The germline CDR1 and CDR2 sequences are LNHDA and SQIVND (reference sequence). This CDR3 has 13 residues. V was cut by 5 bases and J by 8 bases, with 15 bases left in between. In DNA form, the CDR3 reads TGTGCCAGTAGTGCGGGGACGGCCGGAGGCTACACCTTC. Amino acid sequence: CASSAGTAGGYTF.

This rearrangement joins TRBV7-2 to TRBJ2-5, with D tentatively TRBD2 (5 bases). The CDR3 consists of 14 residues. Per the germline V gene, CDR1 is SGHTA and CDR2 is FQGNSA. V was pared by 5 bases and J by 2 bases, with 12 bases between. The CDR3 sequence: CASSKVALQETQYF. The CDR3 DNA reads as TGTGCCAGCAGCAAGGTAGCGCTACAAGAGACCCAGTACTTC. Looking up the rest from reference TRBV7-2 and TRBJ2-5 gives the full variable domain: GAGVSQSPSNKVTEKGKDVELRCDPISGHTALYWYRQSLGQGLEFLIYFQGNSAPDKSGLPSDRFSAERTGGSVSTLTIQRTQQEDSAVYLCASSKVALQETQYFGPGTRLLVL.

CDR3 nucleotide sequence: TGTGCCAGCAGCTTGGGGGCGGGTCCCTACCAAGAGACCCAGTACTTC. Protein sequence: CASSLGAGPYQETQYF. The chain uses TRBV5-4 and TRBJ2-5; a possible D gene is TRBD2 (5 bases). Germline-derived CDR1 and CDR2 are SGHNT and YYREEE (reference sequence). The CDR3 extends over 16 amino acids. V gave up 0 bases and J gave up 0 bases, with 12 bases separating them. The variable domain in full, completed from reference TRBV5-4 and TRBJ2-5, reads ETGVTQSPTHLIKTRGQQVTLRCSSQSGHNTVSWYQQALGQGPQFIFQYYREEENGRGNFPPRFSGLQFPNYSSELNVNALELDDSALYLCASSLGAGPYQETQYFGPGTRLLVL.

The rearrangement links TRBV4-1 to TRBJ1-6; 11 bases line up with TRBD1. V shed 4 bases and J 5 bases; nucleotides not matched to a gene: 7. The CDR3 consists of 17 residues. Germline CDR1 MGHRA, CDR2 YSYEKL. The CDR3 sequence: CASSLRTGGNHNSPLHF. The CDR3 region has the DNA TGCGCCAGCAGCCTCAGGACAGGGGGCAATCATAATTCACCCCTCCACTTT.

The chain recombines TRBV3-1 (or the pseudogene TRBV3-2) with TRBJ2-1; D gene ambiguous. V shed 0 bases and J shed 4 bases, with 10 bases lying between them. This CDR3 has 15 residues. CDR1 and CDR2 from the germline V gene are LGHDT and YNNKEL (reference sequence). The CDR3 nucleotides read TGTGCCAGCAGCCAAGATCTGGTAGAGTACAATGAGCAGTTCTTC. It encodes CASSQDLVEYNEQFF.

The V call is TRBV4-1, the J call TRBJ2-1, with 10 positions matching TRBD2. Looked up from germline, CDR1 is MGHRA and CDR2 is YSYEKL. Trimming took 8 bases from V and 2 from J; bases not matched to a gene: 3. There are 14 residues in the CDR3. In DNA form, the CDR3 reads TGCGCCAGCGCCCTAGCGGGGGCCTACAATGAGCAGTTCTTC. Its protein is CASALAGAYNEQFF.

This sequence joins TRBV29-1 and TRBJ2-5; D possibly corresponds to TRBD1 (5 bases). The V and J ends lost 7 bases and 4 bases respectively, with 16 bases between them. CDR1 and CDR2 (germline): SQVTM, ANQGSEA. The CDR3 consists of 13 residues. CDR3 sequence (DNA): TGCAGCGCTCAGGGCCACTCCGGAGAGACCCAGTACTTC. Its translation is CSAQGHSGETQYF.

The gene calls are TRBV6-4 and TRBJ1-5; 8 nucleotides align to TRBD1. The CDR3 runs to 14 residues. V gave up 10 bases and J gave up 5 bases; unmatched junction bases: 10. Per germline, CDR1 MRHNA and CDR2 SNTAGT. CDR3 DNA sequence: TGTGCCACGCACAGGACAGGGCACTATCAGCCCCAGCATTTT. Its protein is CATHRTGHYQPQHF.

This chain uses TRBV7-2 with TRBJ1-1; D ambiguous. CDR3 length: 14 amino acids. CDR1 is SGHTA, CDR2 FQGNSA, per germline. Between the trimmed V and J ends, which lost 1 base and 4 bases, there was a span of 10 bases. The CDR3, as DNA: TGTGCCAGCAGCTTAGGGGGAGGTGGCACTGAAGCTTTCTTT. Translation: CASSLGGGGTEAFF.

V usage is TRBV7-9 and J usage is TRBJ1-1, with D tentatively TRBD1 (5 bases). V was clipped by 4 bases and J by 3 bases, with 27 bases between them. The germline V gene has CDR1 SEHNR and CDR2 FQNEAQ (reference sequence). This CDR3 is built from 19 residues. For the CDR3, the DNA is TGTGCCAGCAGCTCGGCGCAGGGAAGATGGCGCTTGATGGACACTGAAGCTTTCTTT. Translation gives CASSSAQGRWRLMDTEAFF.

The chain recombines TRBV18 with TRBJ2-1, with D perhaps matching TRBD2 (7 bases). CDR3 length: 14 amino acids. V shed 2 bases and J shed 5 bases, with 10 bases lying between them. Germline CDR1 KGHSH, CDR2 LQKENI. The CDR3 DNA reads TGTGCCAGCTCACCAAGGGGGGGGGACAATGAGCAGTTCTTC. The encoded protein is CASSPRGGDNEQFF.

The chain recombines TRBV7-2 with TRBJ2-5, with TRBD2 identical over 8 bases. The CDR3 contains 16 residues. V shed 0 bases, J shed 0 bases, and the junction held 3 bases outside the gene matches. The germline gives CDR1 SGHTA, CDR2 FQGNSA. CDR3 sequence: CASSLARGGYQETQYF. The DNA of the CDR3 is TGTGCCAGCAGCTTAGCTCGGGGGGGATACCAAGAGACCCAGTACTTC.

The chain couples TRBV18 to TRBJ1-1; unclear D gene. The CDR3 is 15 residues long. Germline loops: CDR1 KGHSH, CDR2 LQKENI. Trimming shortened V by 1 base and J by 5 bases, and 14 bases separated the two germline ends. The CDR3 loop is CASSPREGSWTEAFF. The DNA of the CDR3 is TGTGCCAGCTCACCACGGGAGGGCAGTTGGACTGAAGCTTTCTTT.

This clone has just a few counts. J is TRBJ1-2 and V is TRBV9, with D unclear. Germline-derived CDR1 and CDR2 are SGDLS and YYNGEE. CDR3 size: 15 residues. V was shortened by 0 bases and J by 4 bases, with 13 bases between the two germline ends. CDR3 region: CASSVEARKSYGYTF. CDR3 bases: TGTGCCAGCAGCGTAGAGGCCAGGAAGAGCTATGGCTACACCTTC.